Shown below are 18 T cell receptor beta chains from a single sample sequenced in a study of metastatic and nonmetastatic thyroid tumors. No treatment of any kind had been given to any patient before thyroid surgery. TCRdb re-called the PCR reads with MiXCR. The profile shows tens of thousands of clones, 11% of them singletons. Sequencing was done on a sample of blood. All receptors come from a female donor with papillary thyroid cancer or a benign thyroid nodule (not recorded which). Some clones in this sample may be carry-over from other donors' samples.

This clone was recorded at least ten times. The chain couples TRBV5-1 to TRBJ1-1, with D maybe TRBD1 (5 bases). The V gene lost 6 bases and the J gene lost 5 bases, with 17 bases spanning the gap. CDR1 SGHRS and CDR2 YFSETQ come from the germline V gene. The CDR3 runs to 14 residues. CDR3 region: CASNLGAGNTEAFF. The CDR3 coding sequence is TGCGCCAGCAATCTTGGGGCAGGGAATACTGAAGCTTTCTTT.

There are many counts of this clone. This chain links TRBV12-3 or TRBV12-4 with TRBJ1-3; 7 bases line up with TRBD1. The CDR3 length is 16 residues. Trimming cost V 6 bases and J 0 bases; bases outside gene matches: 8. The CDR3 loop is CASRGAGGNSGNTIYF. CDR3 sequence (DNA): TGTGCCAGCAGGGGGGCAGGGGGGAACTCTGGAAACACCATATATTTT.

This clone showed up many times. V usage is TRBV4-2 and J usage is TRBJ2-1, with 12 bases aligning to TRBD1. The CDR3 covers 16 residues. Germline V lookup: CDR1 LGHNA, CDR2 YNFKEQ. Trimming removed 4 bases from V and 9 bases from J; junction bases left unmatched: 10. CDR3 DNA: TGTGCCAGCAGCCCCCGGTGGGACAGGGGGCAGGGTGAGCAGTTCTTC. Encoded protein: CASSPRWDRGQGEQFF.

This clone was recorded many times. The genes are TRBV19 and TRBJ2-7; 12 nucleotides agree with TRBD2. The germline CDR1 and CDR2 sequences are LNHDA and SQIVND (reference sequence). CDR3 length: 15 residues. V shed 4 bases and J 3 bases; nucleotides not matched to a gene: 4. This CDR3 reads CASSSWTSGIYEQYF. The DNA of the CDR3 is TGTGCCAGTAGTAGCTGGACTAGCGGGATCTACGAGCAGTACTTC.

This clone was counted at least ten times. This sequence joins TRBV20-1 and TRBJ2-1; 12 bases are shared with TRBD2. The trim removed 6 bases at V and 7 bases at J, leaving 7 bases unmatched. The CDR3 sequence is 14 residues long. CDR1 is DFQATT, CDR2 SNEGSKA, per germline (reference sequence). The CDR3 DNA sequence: TGCAGTGCGCACCTAGCGGGAGGGCCGAATGAGCAGTTCTTC. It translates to CSAHLAGGPNEQFF.

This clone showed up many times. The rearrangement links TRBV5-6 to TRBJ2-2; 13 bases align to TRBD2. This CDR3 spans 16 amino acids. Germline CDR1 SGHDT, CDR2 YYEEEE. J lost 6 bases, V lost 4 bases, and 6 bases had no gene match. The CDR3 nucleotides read TGTGCCAGCAGCGACCGACTAGCGGGAGGTTCCGGGGAGCTGTTTTTT. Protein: CASSDRLAGGSGELFF. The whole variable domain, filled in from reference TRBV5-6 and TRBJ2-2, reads DAGVTQSPTHLIKTRGQQVTLRCSPKSGHDTVSWYQQALGQGPQFIFQYYEEEERQRGNFPDRFSGHQFPNYSSELNVNALLLGDSALYLCASSDRLAGGSGELFFGEGSRLTVL.

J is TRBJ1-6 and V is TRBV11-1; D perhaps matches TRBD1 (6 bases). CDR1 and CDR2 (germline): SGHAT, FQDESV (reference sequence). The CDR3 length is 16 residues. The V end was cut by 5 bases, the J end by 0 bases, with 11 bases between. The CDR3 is CASSRTGSSYNSPLHF. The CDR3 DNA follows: TGTGCCAGCAGCCGAACAGGGAGCTCCTATAATTCACCCCTCCACTTT. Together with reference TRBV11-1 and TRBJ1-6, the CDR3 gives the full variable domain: EAEVAQSPRYKITEKSQAVAFWCDPISGHATLYWYRQILGQGPELLVQFQDESVVDDSQLPKDRFSAERLKGVDSTLKIQPAELGDSAMYLCASSRTGSSYNSPLHFGNGTRLTVT.

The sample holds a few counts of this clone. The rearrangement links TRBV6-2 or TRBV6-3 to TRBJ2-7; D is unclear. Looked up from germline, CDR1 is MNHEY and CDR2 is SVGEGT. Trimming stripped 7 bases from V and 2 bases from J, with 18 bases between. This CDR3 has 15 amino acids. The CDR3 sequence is CASTKIPDQAYEQYF. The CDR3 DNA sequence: TGTGCCAGCACCAAAATTCCGGATCAAGCCTACGAGCAGTACTTC.

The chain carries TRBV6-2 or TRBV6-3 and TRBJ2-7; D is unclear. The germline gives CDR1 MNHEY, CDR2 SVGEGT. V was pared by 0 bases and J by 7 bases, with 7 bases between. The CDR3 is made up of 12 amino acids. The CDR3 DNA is TGTGCCAGCAGTTACTCGAGAGTAGAGCAGTACTTC. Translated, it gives CASSYSRVEQYF.

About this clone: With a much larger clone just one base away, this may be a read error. CDR3 sequence reads: CASSESHGEKKISQLHNEQFF. CDR3 coding DNA: TGCGCCAGCAGTGAGTCGCATGGAGAAAAAAAGATCTCGCAACTGCACAATGAGCAGTTCTTC. The chain recombines TRBV10-1 with TRBJ2-1; D is uncertain. Germline V CDR1 and CDR2: WNHNN, SYGVQD (reference sequence). The CDR3 runs to 21 residues. Trimming shortened V by 0 bases and J by 5 bases, and 29 bases separated the two germline ends.

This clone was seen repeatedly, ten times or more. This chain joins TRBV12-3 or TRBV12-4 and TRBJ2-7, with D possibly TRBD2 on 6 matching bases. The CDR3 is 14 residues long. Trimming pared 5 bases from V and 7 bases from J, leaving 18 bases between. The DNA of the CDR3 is TGTGCCAGCAGTCCCGTGGGGGGTTTGGGTGAGCAGTACTTC. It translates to CASSPVGGLGEQYF.

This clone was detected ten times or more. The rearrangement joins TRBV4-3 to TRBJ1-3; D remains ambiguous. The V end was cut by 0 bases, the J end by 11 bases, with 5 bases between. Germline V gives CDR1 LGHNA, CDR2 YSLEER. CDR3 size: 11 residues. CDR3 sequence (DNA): TGCGCCAGCAGCCAAGATAGGGCCATATATTTT. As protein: CASSQDRAIYF.

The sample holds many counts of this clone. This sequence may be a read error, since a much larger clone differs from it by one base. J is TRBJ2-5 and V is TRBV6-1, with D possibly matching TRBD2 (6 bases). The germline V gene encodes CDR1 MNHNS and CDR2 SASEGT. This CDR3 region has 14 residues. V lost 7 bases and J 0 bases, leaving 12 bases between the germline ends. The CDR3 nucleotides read TGTGCCAGCATAGGAGGGAGTCACCAAGAGACCCAGTACTTC. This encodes CASIGGSHQETQYF.

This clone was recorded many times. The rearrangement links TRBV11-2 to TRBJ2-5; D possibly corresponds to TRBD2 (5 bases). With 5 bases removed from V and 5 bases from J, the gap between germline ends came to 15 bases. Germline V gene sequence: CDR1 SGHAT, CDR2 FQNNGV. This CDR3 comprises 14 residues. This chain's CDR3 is CASSPEGPRETQYF. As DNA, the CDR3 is TGTGCCAGCAGCCCAGAGGGTCCCCGGGAGACCCAGTACTTC.

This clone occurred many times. The CDR3 reads CASSVRGSLWDTIYF. DNA for the CDR3: TGTGCCAGCAGCGTGCGCGGGTCCTTGTGGGACACCATATATTTT. The chain combines TRBV9 with TRBJ1-3; D not certain. This CDR3 has 15 residues. The germline V gene has CDR1 SGDLS and CDR2 YYNGEE. V was pared by 2 bases and J by 8 bases, with 17 bases between.

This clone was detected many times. For the CDR3, the DNA is TGCGCCAGCAGCTTGTATGGCGGACTCGCGGAGACCCAGTACTTC. Translating it yields CASSLYGGLAETQYF. V usage is TRBV5-1 and J usage is TRBJ2-5; D possibly corresponds to TRBD2 (5 bases). The CDR3 is 15 residues long. V shed 1 base and J shed 5 bases, with 15 bases lying between them. Germline-derived CDR1 and CDR2 are SGHRS and YFSETQ.

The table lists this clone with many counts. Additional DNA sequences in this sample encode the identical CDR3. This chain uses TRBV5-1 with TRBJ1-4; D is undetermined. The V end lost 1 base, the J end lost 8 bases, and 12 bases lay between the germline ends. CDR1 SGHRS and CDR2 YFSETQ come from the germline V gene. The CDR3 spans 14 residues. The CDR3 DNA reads TGCGCCAGCAGCTTGACGGTTTCAGAGGAAAAACTGTTTTTT. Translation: CASSLTVSEEKLFF.

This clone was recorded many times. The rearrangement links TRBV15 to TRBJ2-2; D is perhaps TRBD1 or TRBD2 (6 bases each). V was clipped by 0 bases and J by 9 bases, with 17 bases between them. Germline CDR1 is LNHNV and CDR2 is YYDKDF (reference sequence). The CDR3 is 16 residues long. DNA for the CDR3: TGTGCCACCAGCAGAGATTGGAGGCCCGGGGGCAGGGAGCTGTTTTTT. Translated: CATSRDWRPGGRELFF.